This T cell receptor beta chain was retrieved from a study of regulatory and conventional T cells in RAG deficiency. General study findings and limits: Treg unique TCR beta sequences were approximately 96-fold fewer in Omenn syndrome and CID/AS patients than controls.

The sorted conventional CD4+ T cells were CD25-low and CD127-high, with genomic DNA sequenced. Generated by immunoSEQ multiplex PCR, the TCRdb table keeps only in-frame clones and is missing some. Of 45,000 or so clones in the sample, more than 80% were seen once. As regards this clone: What it recognizes is unknown.

The CDR3 spans 16 residues. With 4 bases removed from V and 3 bases from J, the gap between germline ends came to 19 bases. Germline assignment: CDR1 PRHDT and CDR2 FYEKMQ (reference sequence). These data also featured in a second study, about regulatory T cells. As that study records: Amplification used 52 TRBV primers and 13 TRBJ primers.

Material: CD4+ effector T cells sorted from blood. The chain joins TRBV13 to TRBJ2-7, with D possibly TRBD1 on 6 matching bases. The origin of this receptor is a human donor in good health. The CDR3 region is CASSSGATGSIYEQYF. The CDR3 DNA follows: TGTGCCAGCAGCTCCGGGGCCACAGGGAGCATCTACGAGCAGTACTTC.